These 21 T cell receptor beta chains share one sample of origin, sequenced in a study of PD-1 blockade in mismatch repair-deficient tumors. Sequenced by immunoSEQ multiplex PCR; TCRdb stores in-frame clones only, minus some. The table includes 85,000 to 130,000 clones, about 79% detected once. The sequencing used peripheral blood, collected about 33 weeks after starting pembrolizumab. The receptors come from an adult with mismatch repair-deficient cancer.

This chain connects TRBV7-9 to TRBJ2-7; D tentatively reads TRBD1 or TRBD2 (5 bases each). The CDR3 sequence is 15 residues long. Germline values: CDR1 SEHNR, CDR2 FQNEAQ (reference sequence). Trimming took 7 bases from V and 0 from J, leaving 16 bases between them. The CDR3 bases are TGTGCCAGCATTCCTAGTGGGACGGGCTCCTACGAGCAGTACTTC. Protein product: CASIPSGTGSYEQYF.

The chain recombines TRBV5-1 with TRBJ1-5; D possibly corresponds to TRBD1 (6 bases). V was clipped by 0 bases and J by 1 base, with 8 bases between them. The germline V gene encodes CDR1 SGHRS and CDR2 YFSETQ. The CDR3 consists of 15 residues. The CDR3 coding sequence is TGCGCCAGCAGCTTGGGGCAGGGGAGCAATCAGCCCCAGCATTTT. It encodes CASSLGQGSNQPQHF. Supplemented by reference TRBV5-1 and TRBJ1-5, the full variable domain reads KAGVTQTPRYLIKTRGQQVTLSCSPISGHRSVSWYQQTPGQGLQFLFEYFSETQRNKGNFPGRFSGRQFSNSRSEMNVSTLELGDSALYLCASSLGQGSNQPQHFGDGTRLSIL.

V is TRBV7-6 and J is TRBJ2-5, with a weak D call TRBD1 (5 bases). V lost 6 bases and J lost 2, with 16 bases in between. The CDR3 consists of 15 residues. The germline V gene has CDR1 SGHVS and CDR2 FNYEAQ. CDR3 coding DNA: TGTGCCAGCAGATCATTCGTCCAGGGACAAGAGACCCAGTACTTC. It specifies CASRSFVQGQETQYF.

J is TRBJ2-2 and V is TRBV4-1; TRBD1 is a possible D gene (5 bases). V was cut by 4 bases and J by 7 bases, with 7 bases left in between. The CDR3 has 12 amino acids. CDR1 is MGHRA and CDR2 is YSYEKL in the germline V gene. The CDR3 DNA follows: TGCGCCAGCAGCCTTCAGGGCGGGGAGCTGTTTTTT. Its protein is CASSLQGGELFF.

The chain is built from TRBV6-5 and TRBJ1-2, with 9 bases matching TRBD1. V trimming: 6 bases; J trimming: 1 base; junction bases outside the gene matches: 6. CDR3 size: 15 residues. Looked up from germline, CDR1 is MNHEY and CDR2 is SVGAGI. The CDR3 region has the DNA TGTGCCAGCAGCAGCCGGGACAGGGTTAACTATGGCTACACCTTC. Amino acids: CASSSRDRVNYGYTF.

The chain couples TRBV2 to TRBJ2-7, with D maybe TRBD1 (8 bases). V was shortened by 7 bases and J by 1 base, with 20 bases between the two germline ends. Germline V CDR1 and CDR2: SNHLY, FYNNEI. CDR3 size: 16 residues. For the CDR3, the DNA is TGTGCCAGCACTACTGTACTACAGGGGGGGTCCTACGAGCAGTACTTC. As protein: CASTTVLQGGSYEQYF. The variable domain in full, completed from reference TRBV2 and TRBJ2-7, reads EPEVTQTPSHQVTQMGQEVILRCVPISNHLYFYWYRQILGQKVEFLVSFYNNEISEKSEIFDDQFSVERPDGSNFTLKIRSTKLEDSAMYFCASTTVLQGGSYEQYFGPGTRLTVT.

This clone was counted between two and nine times. V is TRBV21-1 and J is TRBJ2-1; the table's TRBD2 call for D was not verified on the DNA. TRBV21-1 has pseudogene status. This CDR3 has 15 residues. CDR3 protein: CASSIQRRPFNEQFF. DNA of the CDR3: TGTGCCAGCAGCATCCAGCGTCGACCCTTCAATGAGCAGTTCTTC.

The V and J genes are TRBV6-6 and TRBJ1-1, with 7 nucleotides matching TRBD1. The length of the CDR3 is 14 residues. The V segment lost 6 bases and the J segment 5 bases; nucleotides outside the gene matches: 9. Germline V gene sequence: CDR1 MNHNY, CDR2 SVGAGI (reference sequence). The CDR3 loop reads CASSLGGTETEAFF. CDR3 nucleotides: TGTGCCAGCAGCCTAGGGGGCACGGAGACTGAAGCTTTCTTT.

The chain uses TRBV2 and TRBJ2-7; D not resolved. V lost 3 bases to trimming and J lost 0 bases, with 0 bases between them. CDR3 length: 11 amino acids. The germline V gene encodes CDR1 SNHLY and CDR2 FYNNEI. Here the CDR3 DNA reads TGTGCCAGCAGTGACTCCTACGAGCAGTACTTC. Its protein product is CASSDSYEQYF.

The V and J genes are TRBV19 and TRBJ2-3; D remains ambiguous. V dropped 2 bases and J dropped 1 base, with 13 bases sitting between them. CDR1 is LNHDA and CDR2 is SQIVND in the germline V gene (reference sequence). The CDR3 length is 16 residues. CDR3 coding DNA: TGTGCCAGTAGTATATCTCCAGGACGGGGCACAGATACGCAGTATTTT. Translation: CASSISPGRGTDTQYF.

This chain connects TRBV7-9 to TRBJ2-7, with a weak D call TRBD1 (6 bases). V was trimmed by 3 bases and J by 5 bases, leaving 14 bases between them. The CDR3 contains 14 residues. CDR1 and CDR2 from the germline V gene are SEHNR and FQNEAQ (reference sequence). CDR3 DNA sequence: TGTGCCAGCAGCTTTAGGCAGGGGAGCGACGAGCAGTACTTC. It specifies CASSFRQGSDEQYF.

The chain combines TRBV6-5 with TRBJ1-5; D is undetermined. The CDR3 has 13 amino acids. Looked up from germline, CDR1 is MNHEY and CDR2 is SVGAGI. V was cut by 7 bases and J by 3 bases, with 10 bases left in between. This CDR3 is CASKRSANQPQHF. CDR3 bases: TGTGCCAGCAAACGGTCCGCCAATCAGCCCCAGCATTTT.

The gene calls are TRBV29-1 and TRBJ2-1, with 7 bases that match TRBD1. Looked up from germline, CDR1 is SQVTM and CDR2 is ANQGSEA. The CDR3 length is 15 residues. Trimming at V came to 4 bases and at J to 4 bases, leaving 10 bases not matched to a gene. For the CDR3, the DNA is TGCAGCGTTGGTTACCCTGGACAGGTTTACAATGAGCAGTTCTTC. Translating it yields CSVGYPGQVYNEQFF.

The chain combines TRBV4-3 with TRBJ2-7; a possible D gene is TRBD1 (6 bases). V lost 3 bases and J 4 bases, leaving 13 bases between the germline ends. The CDR3 sequence is 14 residues long. Germline CDR1 is LGHNA and CDR2 is YSLEER. The CDR3 DNA is TGCGCCAGCAGCCAGTACCTAGGGGGATACGAGCAGTACTTC. Protein sequence: CASSQYLGGYEQYF.

About this clone itself: Other DNA sequences within the sample encode an identical CDR3. The V and J genes are TRBV19 and TRBJ2-7; 9 positions agree with TRBD2. Germline assignment: CDR1 LNHDA and CDR2 SQIVND (reference sequence). The CDR3 covers 14 residues. V was pared by 2 bases and J by 2 bases, with 1 base of the junction left unmatched. In nucleotides, the CDR3 is TGTGCCAGTAGTATACTAGCGGGAACCTACGAGCAGTACTTC. Translated, it gives CASSILAGTYEQYF.

The CDR3, as DNA: TGTGCCAGCAGCGTCGACAGCTACGAGCAGTACTTC. This encodes CASSVDSYEQYF. The J gene is TRBJ2-7, the V gene TRBV11-2; D is possibly TRBD1 (5 bases). V lost 5 bases, J lost 3 bases, and 8 bases lay in between. Germline V lookup: CDR1 SGHAT, CDR2 FQNNGV. The CDR3 consists of 12 residues. Filled out from reference TRBV11-2 and TRBJ2-7, the complete variable domain reads EAGVAQSPRYKIIEKRQSVAFWCNPISGHATLYWYQQILGQGPKLLIQFQNNGVVDDSQLPKDRFSAERLKGVDSTLKIQPAKLEDSAVYLCASSVDSYEQYFGPGTRLTVT.

The V gene is TRBV6-5, the J gene TRBJ1-5; the D is unclear. Per the germline V gene, CDR1 is MNHEY and CDR2 is SVGAGI. The CDR3 consists of 14 residues. V lost 2 bases to trimming and J lost 4 bases, with 9 bases between them. The chain's CDR3 is CASSYEGPNQPQHF. The DNA of the CDR3 is TGTGCCAGCAGTTACGAGGGTCCGAATCAGCCCCAGCATTTT.

This sequence joins TRBV5-1 and TRBJ2-3; the match to TRBD2 covers 10 bases. Germline V gene sequence: CDR1 SGHRS, CDR2 YFSETQ. This CDR3 has 16 amino acids. Trimming removed 4 bases from V and 4 bases from J; junction bases left unmatched: 9. CDR3 in amino acids: CASSGSAGGPADTQYF. CDR3 DNA sequence: TGCGCCAGCAGCGGATCAGCGGGAGGGCCGGCAGATACGCAGTATTTT.

The chain couples TRBV27 to TRBJ2-1, with 9 nucleotides matching TRBD2. Germline V gives CDR1 MNHEY, CDR2 SMNVEV (reference sequence). Unmatched junction bases numbered 9, after V lost 3 bases and J lost 3 bases. This CDR3 spans 17 amino acids. This CDR3 is CASSLRLTSGFYNEQFF. CDR3 sequence (DNA): TGTGCCAGCAGTTTGAGATTGACTAGCGGATTCTACAATGAGCAGTTCTTC.

The chain employs TRBV28 and TRBJ1-1, with a tentative D call TRBD1 (6 bases). CDR1 and CDR2 from the germline V gene are MDHEN and SYDVKM. The V end was cut by 3 bases, the J end by 6 bases, with 11 bases between. This CDR3 spans 13 amino acids. The CDR3 region has the DNA TGTGCCAGCAGTTTGGGCCACAGGGCTGAAGCTTTCTTT. It encodes CASSLGHRAEAFF.

The chain combines TRBV7-2 with TRBJ1-2, with D possibly being TRBD1 (6 bases). The ends were cut back, 3 bases at V and 2 bases at J, with 10 bases in the middle. The CDR3 runs 14 residues. Germline CDR1 SGHTA, CDR2 FQGNSA. DNA of the CDR3: TGTGCCAGCAGCTTGGGGGGCGCCAACTATGGCTACACCTTC. This translates into CASSLGGANYGYTF.